The 23 T cell receptor beta chains below all came from one sample that was sequenced in a study of immune heterogeneity within non-small cell lung tumors. Multiplex PCR employing 32 V and 13 J primers generated amplicons of the TCR beta CDR3. TCRdb reprocessed the multiplex PCR reads via MiXCR and lists one record per CDR3 protein. Of 15,000 or so distinct CDR3 sequences detected, 28% appear once; the ten largest clones hold about 5.2%. Bulk tumor gDNA, roughly 600 ng per sample, served as the TCR template. Far-apart biopsies, several per primary tumor, were taken during surgery. The study cohort was described as untreated, and its members had newly diagnosed non-small cell lung cancer. They went on to have curative surgery. Sequenced material: lung tumor tissue. These receptors were collected from a middle-aged man with non-small cell lung cancer.

About this clonotype itself: Being one base from a much bigger clone, this may be a read error. The CDR3, as DNA: TGCGCCAGCAGCCCCACGGCAACAGGCGGCTCTAGCCTCACCTTC. This gives the protein CASSPTATGGSSLTF. The J gene is TRBJ1-2, the V gene TRBV4-3; weak D call: TRBD1 (5 bases). The CDR3 is 15 amino acids. Germline V gives CDR1 LGHNA, CDR2 YSLEER. V lost 4 bases and J 13 bases, leaving 25 bases between the germline ends.

This clonotype appeared many times. This chain links TRBV19 with TRBJ1-5; a weak D match, TRBD1 (5 bases). The length of the CDR3 is 13 residues. V gave up 7 bases and J gave up 7 bases, with 14 bases separating them. Germline-derived CDR1 and CDR2 are LNHDA and SQIVND (reference sequence). The CDR3 is CASTFGGEQPQHF. CDR3 DNA: TGTGCCAGTACTTTTGGGGGGGAACAGCCCCAGCATTTT.

This clonotype was seen a handful of times. A much bigger clone sits one base away, suggesting this may be a read error. The rearrangement joins TRBV6-2 or TRBV6-3 to TRBJ2-3, with D hard to call. Germline CDR1 is MNHEY and CDR2 is SVGEGT. This CDR3 has 13 residues. CDR3 nucleotides: TGTTCCAGCAGTTACTCGGGTCTCTATACGCAGTATTTT. Its protein is CSSSYSGLYTQYF.

This clonotype is medium-sized in the sample. The chain couples TRBV18 to TRBJ2-7, with D unresolved. Trimming stripped 4 bases from V and 3 bases from J, with 25 bases between. The CDR3 sequence is 18 residues long. Germline V gene data show CDR1 as KGHSH and CDR2 as LQKENI. Here the CDR3 DNA reads TGTGCCAGCTCACTGCGGCCCATGTCGGCAGCCGAATTCTACGAGCAGTACTTC. This gives the protein CASSLRPMSAAEFYEQYF.

Many counts were recorded for this clonotype. The CDR3 protein is CASSEGRGELFF. Written as DNA, the CDR3 is TGTGCCAGCAGTGAAGGAAGGGGGGAGCTGTTTTTT. V usage is TRBV2 and J usage is TRBJ2-2; D remains ambiguous. Germline CDR1 and CDR2: SNHLY and FYNNEI. Trimming left V 1 base short and J 8 bases short, with 5 bases between. The CDR3 length is 12 residues.

Turning to this clonotype: A clone one base away is much larger, so this may be a read error. The chain combines TRBV7-2 with TRBJ2-7; possible D gene TRBD2, 5 bases. Trimming shortened V by 5 bases and J by 5 bases, and 19 bases separated the two germline ends. Germline V gene data show CDR1 as SGHTA and CDR2 as FQGNSA. The CDR3 has 15 residues. In DNA, the CDR3 is TGTGCCAGCAGCGAACGGGCACTAGTGACCCACGAGCAGTACTTC. Protein: CASSERALVTHEQYF.

This clonotype was counted a single time. A read error may explain this, as a much larger clone is one base away. The genes are TRBV29-1 and TRBJ1-3; D gene unclear. The CDR3 runs to 13 residues. Trimming stripped 5 bases from V and 5 bases from J, with 13 bases between. Germline V CDR1 and CDR2: SQVTM, ANQGSEA. The chain's CDR3 is CSVRYSLRNTIYF. CDR3 sequence (DNA): TGCAGCGTTAGGTACAGTCTGAGAAACACCATATATTTT.

There are many counts of this clonotype. An end of the junction does not agree with germline; a read error may underlie this. CDR3 region: CASNQGANTEAFF. DNA of the CDR3: TGTGCTAGTAACCAGGGGGCAAACACTGAAGCTTTCTTT. This chain joins TRBV19 and TRBJ1-1; 8 bases align to TRBD1. CDR3 length: 13 amino acids. Germline assignment: CDR1 LNHDA and CDR2 SQIVND (reference sequence).

This clonotype was counted ten times or more. The chain has TRBV3-2 and TRBJ2-2; the D call TRBD2 from the table was never checked on the DNA. TRBV3-2 is a listed pseudogene. The CDR3 is made up of 16 amino acids. The CDR3 spells CASSYTGEGRCGELFF. For the CDR3, the DNA is TGTGCCAGCAGCTACACAGGGGAGGGCCGGTGCGGGGAGCTGTTTTTT.

Ten or more counts support this clonotype. The CDR3 protein is CASSEYGSPRGYTF. CDR3 in DNA: TGTGCCAGCAGTGAATACGGTAGTCCTCGTGGCTACACCTTC. The chain recombines TRBV25-1 with TRBJ1-2; D is unresolved. Looked up from germline, CDR1 is MGHDK and CDR2 is SYGVNS. Trimming shortened V by 0 bases and J by 7 bases, and 12 bases separated the two germline ends. The CDR3 consists of 14 residues.

This clonotype was observed once. With a much larger clone just one base away, this may be a read error. For the CDR3, the DNA is TGTGCCAGAAGCCCTCAGATGGACAATGAGCAGTTCTTC. It specifies CARSPQMDNEQFF. The gene calls are TRBV11-3 and TRBJ2-1; D not certain. V was shortened by 9 bases and J by 5 bases, with 14 bases between the two germline ends. CDR3 size: 13 residues. Germline CDR1 SGHNT, CDR2 YENEEA.

By frequency in the sample, this clonotype is medium-sized. This rearrangement joins TRBV29-1 to TRBJ1-1; a possible D gene is TRBD1 (5 bases). The CDR3 length is 14 residues. Per the germline V gene, CDR1 is SQVTM and CDR2 is ANQGSEA. Trimming left V 4 bases short and J 5 bases short, with 17 bases between. The CDR3 spells CSVVVGQGGTEAFF. As DNA, the CDR3 is TGCAGCGTTGTAGTCGGGCAGGGAGGAACTGAAGCTTTCTTT.

Many counts were recorded for this clonotype. The rearrangement links TRBV11-1 to TRBJ2-7; no clear D. The CDR3 extends over 13 amino acids. Germline values: CDR1 SGHAT, CDR2 FQDESV (reference sequence). The V gene lost 5 bases and the J gene lost 4 bases, with 12 bases spanning the gap. The CDR3 DNA follows: TGTGCCAGCAGCGCTTACGTGGGTTACGAGCAGTACTTC. This gives the protein CASSAYVGYEQYF.

By share, this clonotype counts as medium-sized. The gene calls are TRBV19 and TRBJ1-3; D is unresolved. V lost 8 bases and J lost 4, with 12 bases in between. There are 13 residues in the CDR3. The germline gives CDR1 LNHDA, CDR2 SQIVND (reference sequence). The CDR3 reads CASQKGVGNTIYF. The DNA of the CDR3 is TGTGCCAGTCAAAAGGGTGTAGGAAACACCATATATTTT.

The V gene is TRBV20-1, the J gene TRBJ2-3; TRBD1 agrees at 11 bases. The germline V gene encodes CDR1 DFQATT and CDR2 SNEGSKA (reference sequence). The CDR3 runs to 15 residues. V lost 5 bases to trimming and J lost 0 bases; unmatched junction nucleotides: 4. CDR3 loop: CSAGDRGVSTDTQYF. The CDR3 DNA is TGCAGTGCTGGGGACAGGGGGGTTAGCACAGATACGCAGTATTTT.

To note about this clonotype: The junction departs from the called germline gene at one end, perhaps through a read error. The rearrangement links TRBV12-3 or TRBV12-4 to TRBJ1-3; D is possibly TRBD1 (5 bases). This CDR3 has 16 amino acids. The CDR3, as DNA: TGTGCCAGCACCCCGGACATCCGGTTTAGGGTAAACACCACATTTTTT. It yields the protein CASTPDIRFRVNTTFF.

This clonotype was observed many times. This chain's CDR3 is CSARLLGGNTIYF. For the CDR3, the DNA is TGCAGTGCTAGACTCCTTGGGGGAAACACCATATATTTT. The gene calls are TRBV20-1 and TRBJ1-3; D is undetermined. CDR1 and CDR2 from the germline V gene are DFQATT and SNEGSKA (reference sequence). V lost 2 bases and J 4 bases, leaving 9 bases between the germline ends. This CDR3 spans 13 amino acids.

Within the sample, this clonotype is medium-sized. This chain uses TRBV25-1 with TRBJ2-7, with TRBD1 matching over 7 bases. Losses at the gene ends were 5 bases for V and 7 bases for J; bases not matched to a gene: 5. CDR1 is MGHDK and CDR2 is SYGVNS in the germline V gene. The CDR3 is 12 residues long. The CDR3 protein is CASSPTGVEQYF. DNA of the CDR3: TGTGCCAGCAGTCCCACAGGGGTGGAGCAGTACTTC.

In its sample, this clonotype ranks as medium-sized (0.01 to 0.1%). This chain joins TRBV27 and TRBJ2-1, with 10 bases aligning to TRBD2. The CDR3 sequence is 16 residues long. Germline V CDR1 and CDR2: MNHEY, SMNVEV (reference sequence). The V and J ends lost 6 bases and 5 bases, in that order; junction bases with no gene match: 10. CDR3 coding DNA: TGTGCCAGCAGCCCAGAGGCAGCGGGAGGGAACAATGAGCAGTTCTTC. This translates into CASSPEAAGGNNEQFF.

Sample share makes this clonotype medium-sized. The chain has TRBV11-3 and TRBJ2-5; 10 bases fit TRBD1. Germline CDR1 and CDR2: SGHNT and YENEEA. CDR3 length: 18 amino acids. J gave up 2 bases and V 1 base, and 10 bases lay outside the gene matches. CDR3 residues: CASSLGQMGQGFQETQYF. CDR3 nucleotide sequence: TGTGCCAGCAGCTTAGGTCAGATGGGACAGGGGTTTCAAGAGACCCAGTACTTC. The variable domain in full, completed from reference TRBV11-3 and TRBJ2-5, reads EAGVVQSPRYKIIEKKQPVAFWCNPISGHNTLYWYLQNLGQGPELLIRYENEEAVDDSQLPKDRFSAERLKGVDSTLKIQPAELGDSAVYLCASSLGQMGQGFQETQYFGPGTRLLVL.

Of note for this clonotype: Just one base apart from a much larger clone, this may be a read error. The rearrangement links TRBV19 to TRBJ2-3, with TRBD1 matching 9 bases. This CDR3 spans 14 amino acids. Unmatched junction bases numbered 5, after V lost 6 bases and J lost 4 bases. In germline, CDR1 is LNHDA, CDR2 SQIVND (reference sequence). The CDR3 is CASRTGGSADTQYF. CDR3 coding DNA: TGTGCCAGTAGAACAGGGGGCTCGGCAGATACGCAGTATTTT.

The V and J genes are TRBV2 and TRBJ1-4; D may be TRBD1 (5 bases). Germline V CDR1 and CDR2: SNHLY, FYNNEI. The V and J ends lost 4 bases and 0 bases respectively, with 9 bases between them. This CDR3 has 15 residues. The CDR3 DNA reads TGTGCCAGCAGTGCGCAGGGAACAACTAATGAAAAACTGTTTTTT. It is translated as CASSAQGTTNEKLFF.

By sample share, this clonotype is hyperexpanded. This chain links TRBV28 with TRBJ1-5, with a weak D call TRBD1 (6 bases). The CDR3 is 15 amino acids. Between the trimmed V and J ends, which lost 8 bases and 6 bases, there was a span of 20 bases. The germline V gene has CDR1 MDHEN and CDR2 SYDVKM. The CDR3 nucleotides are TGTGCCAGCGCGCATGACCTACAGGGAATTCAGCCCCAGCATTTT. Translating it yields CASAHDLQGIQPQHF.